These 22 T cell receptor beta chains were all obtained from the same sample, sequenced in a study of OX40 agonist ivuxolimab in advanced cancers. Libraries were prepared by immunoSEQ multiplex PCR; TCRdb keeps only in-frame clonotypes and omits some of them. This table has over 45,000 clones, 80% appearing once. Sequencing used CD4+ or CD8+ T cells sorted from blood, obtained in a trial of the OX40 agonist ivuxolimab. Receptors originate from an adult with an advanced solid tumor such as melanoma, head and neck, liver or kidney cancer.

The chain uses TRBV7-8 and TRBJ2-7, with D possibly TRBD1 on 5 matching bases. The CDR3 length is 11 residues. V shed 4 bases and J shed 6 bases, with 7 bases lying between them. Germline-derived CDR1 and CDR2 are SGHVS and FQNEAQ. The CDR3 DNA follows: TGTGCCAGCAGCTCCAGGGCCGAGCAGTACTTC. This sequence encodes CASSSRAEQYF.

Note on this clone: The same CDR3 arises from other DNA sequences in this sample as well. In DNA form, the CDR3 reads TGCGCCAGCAGCTTGACAGGCGGCACTGAAGCTTTCTTT. This sequence encodes CASSLTGGTEAFF. V usage is TRBV5-1 and J usage is TRBJ1-1; D is perhaps TRBD1 (5 bases). V was clipped by 1 base and J by 4 bases, with 8 bases between them. Germline-derived CDR1 and CDR2 are SGHRS and YFSETQ. The CDR3 extends over 13 amino acids.

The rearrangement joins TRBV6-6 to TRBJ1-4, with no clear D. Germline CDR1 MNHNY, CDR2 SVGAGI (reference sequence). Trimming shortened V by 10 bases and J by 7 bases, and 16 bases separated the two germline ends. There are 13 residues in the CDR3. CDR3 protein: CATLQHGSEKLFF. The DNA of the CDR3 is TGTGCCACCCTTCAGCACGGTAGTGAAAAACTGTTTTTT.

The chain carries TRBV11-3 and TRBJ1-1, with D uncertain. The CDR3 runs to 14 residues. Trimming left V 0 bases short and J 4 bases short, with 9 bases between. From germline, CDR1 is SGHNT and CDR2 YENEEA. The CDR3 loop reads CASSLEAGSTEAFF. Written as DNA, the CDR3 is TGTGCCAGCAGCTTAGAGGCCGGGAGCACTGAAGCTTTCTTT.

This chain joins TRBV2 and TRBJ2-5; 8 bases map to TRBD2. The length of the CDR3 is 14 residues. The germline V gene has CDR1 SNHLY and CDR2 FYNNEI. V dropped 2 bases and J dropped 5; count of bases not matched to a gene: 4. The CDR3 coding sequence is TGTGCCAGCAGTGAAACGGGGGGGAGGGAGACCCAGTACTTC. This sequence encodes CASSETGGRETQYF.

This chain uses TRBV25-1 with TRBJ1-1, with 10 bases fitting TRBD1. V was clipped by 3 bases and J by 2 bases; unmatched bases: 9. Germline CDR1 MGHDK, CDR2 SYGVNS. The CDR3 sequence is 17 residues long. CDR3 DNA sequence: TGTGCCAGCAGTGAGGGCCGGACAGGGGGGGGAAACACTGAAGCTTTCTTT. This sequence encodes CASSEGRTGGGNTEAFF.

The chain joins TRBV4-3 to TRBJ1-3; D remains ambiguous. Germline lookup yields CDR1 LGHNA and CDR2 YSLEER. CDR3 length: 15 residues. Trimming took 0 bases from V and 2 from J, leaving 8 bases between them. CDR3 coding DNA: TGCGCCAGCAGCCAAGAAAACTACGCTGGAAACACCATATATTTT. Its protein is CASSQENYAGNTIYF.

This chain's CDR3 is CASSVVGRGDTGELFF. Written as DNA, the CDR3 is TGTGCCAGCAGCGTAGTCGGGCGGGGGGACACCGGGGAGCTGTTTTTT. The chain joins TRBV9 to TRBJ2-2; 8 positions match TRBD2. The germline gives CDR1 SGDLS, CDR2 YYNGEE. This CDR3 is 16 amino acids long. Trimming at V came to 0 bases and at J to 3 bases, leaving 4 bases not matched to a gene. Complete variable domain (other parts from reference TRBV9 and TRBJ2-2): DSGVTQTPKHLITATGQRVTLRCSPRSGDLSVYWYQQSLDQGLQFLIQYYNGEERAKGNILERFSAQQFPDLHSELNLSSLELGDSALYFCASSVVGRGDTGELFFGEGSRLTVL.

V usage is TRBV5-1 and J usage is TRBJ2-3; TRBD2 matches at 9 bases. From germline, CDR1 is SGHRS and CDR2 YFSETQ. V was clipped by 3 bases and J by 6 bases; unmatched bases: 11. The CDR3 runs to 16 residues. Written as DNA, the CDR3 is TGCGCCAGCAGCTATCTCGGTAGCGGGAGCGGCGATACGCAGTATTTT. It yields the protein CASSYLGSGSGDTQYF.

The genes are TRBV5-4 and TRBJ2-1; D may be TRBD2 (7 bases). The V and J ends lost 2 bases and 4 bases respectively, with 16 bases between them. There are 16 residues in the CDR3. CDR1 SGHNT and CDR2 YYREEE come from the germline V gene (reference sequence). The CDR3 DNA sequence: TGTGCCAGCAGCTTAGATGGGGGGGGCCGTTACAATGAGCAGTTCTTC. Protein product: CASSLDGGGRYNEQFF.

CDR3 nucleotide sequence: TGTGCCAGCAGCTTACCCACGACTAGTGGGACGCCCCTACAGTATTTT. Translating it yields CASSLPTTSGTPLQYF. The chain carries TRBV7-2 and TRBJ2-3; TRBD2 is a possible D gene (6 bases). The germline gives CDR1 SGHTA, CDR2 FQGNSA. The CDR3 runs 16 residues. V shed 2 bases and J shed 12 bases, with 24 bases lying between them.

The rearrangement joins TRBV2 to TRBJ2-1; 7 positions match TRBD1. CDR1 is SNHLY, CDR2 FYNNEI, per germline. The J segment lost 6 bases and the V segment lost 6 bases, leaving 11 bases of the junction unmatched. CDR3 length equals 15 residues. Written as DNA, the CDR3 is TGTGCCAGCAGCGGGTGGACAGGAACGGCCAATGAGCAGTTCTTC. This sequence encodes CASSGWTGTANEQFF. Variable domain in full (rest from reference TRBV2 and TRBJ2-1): EPEVTQTPSHQVTQMGQEVILRCVPISNHLYFYWYRQILGQKVEFLVSFYNNEISEKSEIFDDQFSVERPDGSNFTLKIRSTKLEDSAMYFCASSGWTGTANEQFFGPGTRLTVL.

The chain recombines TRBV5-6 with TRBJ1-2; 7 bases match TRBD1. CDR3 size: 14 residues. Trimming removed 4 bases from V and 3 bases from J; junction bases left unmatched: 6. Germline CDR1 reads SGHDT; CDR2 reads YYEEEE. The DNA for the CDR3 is TGTGCCAGCAGCGTCGGGACAGCTTACTATGGCTACACCTTC. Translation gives CASSVGTAYYGYTF.

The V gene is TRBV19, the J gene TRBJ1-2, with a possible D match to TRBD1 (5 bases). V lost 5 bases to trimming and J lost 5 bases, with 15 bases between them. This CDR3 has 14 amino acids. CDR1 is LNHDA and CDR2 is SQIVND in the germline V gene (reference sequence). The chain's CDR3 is CASSLGTASYGYTF. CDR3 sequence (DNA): TGTGCCAGTAGTCTCGGGACGGCTTCTTATGGCTACACCTTC.

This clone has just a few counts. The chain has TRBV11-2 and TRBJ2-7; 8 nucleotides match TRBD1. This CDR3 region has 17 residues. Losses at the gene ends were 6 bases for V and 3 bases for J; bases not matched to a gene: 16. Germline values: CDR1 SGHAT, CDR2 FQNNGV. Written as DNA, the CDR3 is TGTGCCAGCAGGTTTGACCAGGACAGGGCCCACTACTACGAGCAGTACTTC. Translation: CASRFDQDRAHYYEQYF. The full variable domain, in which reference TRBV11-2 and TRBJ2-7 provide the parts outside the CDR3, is EAGVAQSPRYKIIEKRQSVAFWCNPISGHATLYWYQQILGQGPKLLIQFQNNGVVDDSQLPKDRFSAERLKGVDSTLKIQPAKLEDSAVYLCASRFDQDRAHYYEQYFGPGTRLTVT.

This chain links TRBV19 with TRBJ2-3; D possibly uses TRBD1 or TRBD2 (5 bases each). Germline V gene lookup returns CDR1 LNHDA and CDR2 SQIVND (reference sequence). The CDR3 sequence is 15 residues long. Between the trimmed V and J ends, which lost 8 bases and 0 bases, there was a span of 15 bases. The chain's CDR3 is CASGAGGGSTDTQYF. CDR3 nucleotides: TGTGCCAGTGGGGCTGGAGGCGGCAGCACAGATACGCAGTATTTT.

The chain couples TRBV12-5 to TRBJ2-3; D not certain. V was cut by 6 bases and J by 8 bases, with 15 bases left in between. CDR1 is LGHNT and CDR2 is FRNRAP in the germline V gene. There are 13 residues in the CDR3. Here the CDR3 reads CASGEQAIGTQYF. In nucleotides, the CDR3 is TGTGCTAGTGGGGAGCAGGCAATTGGTACGCAGTATTTT.

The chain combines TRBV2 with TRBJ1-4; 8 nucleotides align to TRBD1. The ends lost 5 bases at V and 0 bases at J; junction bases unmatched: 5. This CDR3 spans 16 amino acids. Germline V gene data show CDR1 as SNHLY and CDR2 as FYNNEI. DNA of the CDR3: TGTGCCAGCAGTCGACAGGGGTTGGCAACTAATGAAAAACTGTTTTTT. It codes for CASSRQGLATNEKLFF.

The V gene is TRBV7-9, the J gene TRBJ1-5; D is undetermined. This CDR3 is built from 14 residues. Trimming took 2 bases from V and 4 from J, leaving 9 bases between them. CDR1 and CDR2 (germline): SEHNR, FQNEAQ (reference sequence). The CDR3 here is CASSLSDGNQPQHF. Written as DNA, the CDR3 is TGTGCCAGCAGCTTATCGGACGGGAATCAGCCCCAGCATTTT.

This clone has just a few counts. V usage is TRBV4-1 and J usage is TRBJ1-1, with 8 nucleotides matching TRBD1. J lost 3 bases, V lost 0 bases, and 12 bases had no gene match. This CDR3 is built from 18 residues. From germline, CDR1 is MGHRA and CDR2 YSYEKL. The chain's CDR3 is CASSQDLGTGKKDTEAFF. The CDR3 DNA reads TGCGCCAGCAGCCAAGATCTTGGGACAGGTAAAAAGGACACTGAAGCTTTCTTT.

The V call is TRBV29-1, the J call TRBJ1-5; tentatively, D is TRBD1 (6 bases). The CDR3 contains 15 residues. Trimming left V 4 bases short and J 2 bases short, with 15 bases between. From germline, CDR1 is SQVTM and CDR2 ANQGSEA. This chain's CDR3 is CSVAPTGMGNQPQHF. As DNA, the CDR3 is TGCAGCGTTGCACCCACAGGGATGGGCAATCAGCCCCAGCATTTT.

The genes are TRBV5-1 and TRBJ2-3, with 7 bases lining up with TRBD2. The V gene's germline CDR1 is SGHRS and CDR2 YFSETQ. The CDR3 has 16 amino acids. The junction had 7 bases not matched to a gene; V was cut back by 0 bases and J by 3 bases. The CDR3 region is CASSLDGGSMTDTQYF. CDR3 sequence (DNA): TGCGCCAGCAGCTTGGACGGCGGGAGTATGACAGATACGCAGTATTTT.